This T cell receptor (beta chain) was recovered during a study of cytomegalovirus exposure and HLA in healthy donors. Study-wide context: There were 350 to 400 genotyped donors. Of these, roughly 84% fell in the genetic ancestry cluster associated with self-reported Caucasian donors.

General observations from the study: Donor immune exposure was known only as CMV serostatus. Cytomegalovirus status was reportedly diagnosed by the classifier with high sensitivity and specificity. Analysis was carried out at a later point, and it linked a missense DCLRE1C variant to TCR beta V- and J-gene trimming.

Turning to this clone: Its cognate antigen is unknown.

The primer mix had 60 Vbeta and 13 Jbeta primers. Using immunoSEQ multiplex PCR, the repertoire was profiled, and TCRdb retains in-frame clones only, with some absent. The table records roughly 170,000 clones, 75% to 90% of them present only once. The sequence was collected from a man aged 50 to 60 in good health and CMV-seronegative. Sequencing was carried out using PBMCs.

The CDR3, as DNA: TGCGCCAGCAGCTTGAATACAGCCTTCTATGGCTACACCTTC. Encoded protein: CASSLNTAFYGYTF. The chain links TRBV5-1 to TRBJ1-2; D uncertain. Germline loops: CDR1 SGHRS, CDR2 YFSETQ. The V end lost 1 base, the J end lost 4 bases, and 11 bases lay between the germline ends. CDR3 length equals 14 residues.